Sequencing of this TCR beta chain was carried out in a study of cytomegalovirus exposure and HLA in healthy donors. Overall study findings and caveats: TCR beta sequences reportedly predicted the HLA-A and HLA-B alleles of most subjects accurately. A later analysis reportedly found that, within productive TCRs, an Asian-associated ancestry cluster had fewer N-insertions than the mean observed across the approximately 690 donors. Later on, a genetic analysis was performed. It linked a missense variant in DCLRE1C with V- and J-gene trimming of TCR beta. A later look showed TCR association rates differing by HLA locus, highest for DRB1 and lowest for HLA-C.

As concerns this clone: As yet, its antigen is unknown.

Trimming at V came to 5 bases and at J to 0 bases, leaving 4 bases not matched to a gene. In germline, CDR1 is SGHNT, CDR2 YENEEA. The CDR3 loop spans 15 amino acids. Vbeta (60) and Jbeta (13) primers were used in the PCR. Sequencing used immunoSEQ multiplex PCR; TCRdb keeps in-frame clones, though not all of them. This sample's table reports roughly 120,000 clones. Specimen: PBMCs. The sequence derives from a man aged 30-40 years in good health and CMV-seronegative. V and J are TRBV11-3 and TRBJ2-1, with 7 nucleotides matching TRBD2. The CDR3 here is CASSPGGSSYNEQFF. The CDR3 DNA sequence: TGTGCCAGCAGCCCGGGAGGAAGCTCCTACAATGAGCAGTTCTTC. The full variable domain, rest sourced from reference TRBV11-3 and TRBJ2-1, is EAGVVQSPRYKIIEKKQPVAFWCNPISGHNTLYWYLQNLGQGPELLIRYENEEAVDDSQLPKDRFSAERLKGVDSTLKIQPAELGDSAVYLCASSPGGSSYNEQFFGPGTRLTVL.